This T cell receptor beta chain was recovered during a study of tumor-infiltrating lymphocytes in primary liver carcinoma. It was unsorted whole blood that yielded blood RNA, and germline DNA was also extracted. Turning to this clonotype: Its antigen is still unknown.

Study outcomes and limitations: Tumor-blood pairs (like tumor-adjacent pairs) overlapped less than tumor region pairs did.

Making TCR beta cDNA involved roughly 500 ng total RNA and a constant-region primer. TCR beta libraries came from three nested multiplex PCR rounds using slightly modified ARM-PCR. TCRdb re-called the multiplex PCR reads through MiXCR, storing one row per CDR3 protein. The table lists about 300,000 distinct CDR3 sequences, 65% of them singletons. The TCR comes from a man aged 35 to 55 with primary liver carcinoma and hepatitis B virus infection. Sequenced: peripheral blood.

The CDR3 region has the DNA TGCGCCAGCAGCGACCCCAGACAGGGGATCTATGGCTACACCTTC. Protein sequence: CASSDPRQGIYGYTF. The chain has TRBV5-1 and TRBJ1-2, with 8 bases aligning to TRBD1. Germline V gene data show CDR1 as SGHRS and CDR2 as YFSETQ. The CDR3 spans 15 residues. V lost 4 bases and J lost 4; bases outside the gene matches: 9.